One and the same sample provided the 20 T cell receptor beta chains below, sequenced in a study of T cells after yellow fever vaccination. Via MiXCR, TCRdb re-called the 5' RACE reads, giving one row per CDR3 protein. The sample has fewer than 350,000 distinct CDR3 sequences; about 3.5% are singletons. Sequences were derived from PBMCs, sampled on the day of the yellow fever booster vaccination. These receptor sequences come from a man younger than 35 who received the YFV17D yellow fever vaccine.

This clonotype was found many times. This chain's CDR3 is CASSLGGGTYEQYF. CDR3 in DNA: TGTGCCAGCAGCTTAGGAGGGGGGACCTACGAGCAGTACTTC. The rearrangement joins TRBV7-9 to TRBJ2-7; either TRBD1 or TRBD2 may supply D (6 bases each). This CDR3 has 14 residues. Trimming took off 1 base at V and 2 bases at J, with 9 bases between the two ends. Looked up from germline, CDR1 is SEHNR and CDR2 is FQNEAQ (reference sequence).

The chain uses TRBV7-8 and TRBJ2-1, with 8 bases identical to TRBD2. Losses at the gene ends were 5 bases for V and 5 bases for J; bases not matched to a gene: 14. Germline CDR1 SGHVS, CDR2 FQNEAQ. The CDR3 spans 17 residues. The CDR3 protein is CASSHLGRGSGNNEQFF. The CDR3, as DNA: TGTGCCAGCAGCCACTTAGGACGCGGTAGCGGGAACAATGAGCAGTTCTTC.

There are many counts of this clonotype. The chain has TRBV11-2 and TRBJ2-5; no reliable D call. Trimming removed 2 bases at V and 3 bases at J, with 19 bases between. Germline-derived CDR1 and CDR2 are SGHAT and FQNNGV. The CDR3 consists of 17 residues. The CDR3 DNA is TGTGCCAGCAGCTTACGGCCCCGGGCCTCTGAGGAAGAGACCCAGTACTTC. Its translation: CASSLRPRASEEETQYF. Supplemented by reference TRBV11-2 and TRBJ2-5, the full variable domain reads EAGVAQSPRYKIIEKRQSVAFWCNPISGHATLYWYQQILGQGPKLLIQFQNNGVVDDSQLPKDRFSAERLKGVDSTLKIQPAKLEDSAVYLCASSLRPRASEEETQYFGPGTRLLVL.

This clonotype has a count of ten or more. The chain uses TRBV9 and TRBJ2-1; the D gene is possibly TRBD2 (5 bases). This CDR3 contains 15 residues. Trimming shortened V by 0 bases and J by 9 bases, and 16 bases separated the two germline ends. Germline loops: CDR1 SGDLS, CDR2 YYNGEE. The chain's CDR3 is CASSVEEDLFGEQFF. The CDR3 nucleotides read TGTGCCAGCAGCGTAGAGGAGGACCTTTTCGGTGAGCAGTTCTTC.

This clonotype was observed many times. The DNA for the CDR3 is TGTGCCAGCAGCTTCCGGGACAGGCAAGAGACCCAGTACTTC. Protein product: CASSFRDRQETQYF. The chain has TRBV5-8 and TRBJ2-5; 8 bases are shared with TRBD1. CDR1 is SGHTS, CDR2 YDEGEE, per germline. Unmatched junction bases numbered 2, after V lost 2 bases and J lost 2 bases. This CDR3 region has 14 residues.

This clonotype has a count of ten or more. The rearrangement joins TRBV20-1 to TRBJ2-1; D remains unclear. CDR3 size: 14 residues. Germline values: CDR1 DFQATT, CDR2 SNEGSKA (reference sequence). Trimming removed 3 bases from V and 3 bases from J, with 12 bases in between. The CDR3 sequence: CSARMRLLYNEQFF. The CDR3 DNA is TGCAGTGCTAGGATGAGGCTGCTCTACAATGAGCAGTTCTTC.

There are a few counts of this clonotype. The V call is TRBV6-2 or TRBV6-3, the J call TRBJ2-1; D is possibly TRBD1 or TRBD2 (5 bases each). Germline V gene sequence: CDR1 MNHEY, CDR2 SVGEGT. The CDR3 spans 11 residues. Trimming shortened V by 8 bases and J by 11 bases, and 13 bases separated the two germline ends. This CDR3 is CASGRGTKQFF. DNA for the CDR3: TGTGCCAGCGGCCGTGGGACCAAGCAGTTCTTC.

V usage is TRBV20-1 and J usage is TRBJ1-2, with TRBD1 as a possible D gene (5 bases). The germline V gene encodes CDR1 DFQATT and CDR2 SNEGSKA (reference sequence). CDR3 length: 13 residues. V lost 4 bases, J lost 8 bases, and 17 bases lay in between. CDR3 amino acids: CSATPRDLFGYTF. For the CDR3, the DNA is TGCAGTGCTACACCCCGGGACCTGTTCGGCTACACCTTC.

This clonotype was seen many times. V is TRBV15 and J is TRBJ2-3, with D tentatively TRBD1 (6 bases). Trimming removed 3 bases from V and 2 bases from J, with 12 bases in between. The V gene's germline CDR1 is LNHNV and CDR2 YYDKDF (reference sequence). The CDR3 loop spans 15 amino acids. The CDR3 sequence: CATSSRQEPTDTQYF. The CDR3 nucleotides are TGTGCCACCAGCAGCCGACAGGAGCCCACAGATACGCAGTATTTT.

The CDR3 loop reads CASSWNPGLQETQYF. The DNA of the CDR3 is TGCGCCAGCAGCTGGAACCCGGGACTACAAGAGACCCAGTACTTC. J is TRBJ2-5 and V is TRBV5-1; 7 bases align to TRBD2. The germline gives CDR1 SGHRS, CDR2 YFSETQ. V trimming: 3 bases; J trimming: 2 bases; junction bases outside the gene matches: 7. CDR3 length: 15 residues.

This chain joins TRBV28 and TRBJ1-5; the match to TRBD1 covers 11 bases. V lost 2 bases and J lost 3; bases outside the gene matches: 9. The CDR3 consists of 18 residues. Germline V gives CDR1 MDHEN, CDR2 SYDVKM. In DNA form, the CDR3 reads TGTGCCAGCAGTTTACCGAGGGACAGGGGGAAACACAATCAGCCCCAGCATTTT. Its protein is CASSLPRDRGKHNQPQHF. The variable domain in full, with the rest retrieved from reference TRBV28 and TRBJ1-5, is DVKVTQSSRYLVKRTGEKVFLECVQDMDHENMFWYRQDPGLGLRLIYFSYDVKMKEKGDIPEGYSVSREKKERFSLILESASTNQTSMYLCASSLPRDRGKHNQPQHFGDGTRLSIL.

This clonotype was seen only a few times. CDR3 DNA: TGCAGTGCCACGAGACCGAGCGGGATCGGGGCTTTCTTT. This sequence encodes CSATRPSGIGAFF. This sequence joins TRBV20-1 and TRBJ1-1; D uncertain. From germline, CDR1 is DFQATT and CDR2 SNEGSKA (reference sequence). This CDR3 contains 13 residues. V was cut by 6 bases and J by 11 bases, with 22 bases left in between.

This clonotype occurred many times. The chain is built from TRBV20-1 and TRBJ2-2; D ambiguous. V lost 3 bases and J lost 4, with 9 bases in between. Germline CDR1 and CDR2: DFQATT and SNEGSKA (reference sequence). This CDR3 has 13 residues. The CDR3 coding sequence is TGCAGTGCTAGGGACCCACCCACCGGGGAGCTGTTTTTT. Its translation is CSARDPPTGELFF.

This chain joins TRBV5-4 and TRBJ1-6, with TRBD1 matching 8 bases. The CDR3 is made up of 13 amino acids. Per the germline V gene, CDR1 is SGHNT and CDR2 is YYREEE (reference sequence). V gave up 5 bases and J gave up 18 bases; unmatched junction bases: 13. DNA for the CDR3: TGTGCCAGCAGAGCGTCGGACAGGGCCCAAGACCACTTT. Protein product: CASRASDRAQDHF.

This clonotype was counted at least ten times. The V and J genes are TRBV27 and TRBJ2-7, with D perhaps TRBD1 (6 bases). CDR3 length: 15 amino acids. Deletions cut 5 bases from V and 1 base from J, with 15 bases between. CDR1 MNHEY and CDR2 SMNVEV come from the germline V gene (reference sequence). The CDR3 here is CASSLTDSGSYEQYF. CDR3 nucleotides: TGTGCCAGCAGTCTCACGGACAGTGGGTCCTACGAGCAGTACTTC.

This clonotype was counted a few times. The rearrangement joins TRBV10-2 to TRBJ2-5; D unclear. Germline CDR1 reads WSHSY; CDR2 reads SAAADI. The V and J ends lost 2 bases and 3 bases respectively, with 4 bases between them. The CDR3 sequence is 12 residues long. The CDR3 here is CASSEQKETQYF. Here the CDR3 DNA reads TGCGCCAGCAGTGAGCAGAAAGAGACCCAGTACTTC.

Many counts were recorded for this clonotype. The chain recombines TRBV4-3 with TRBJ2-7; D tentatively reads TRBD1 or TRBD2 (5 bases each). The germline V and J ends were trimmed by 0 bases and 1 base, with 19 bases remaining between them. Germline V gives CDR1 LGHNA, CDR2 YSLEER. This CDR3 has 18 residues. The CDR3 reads CASSQDLITGTASYEQYF. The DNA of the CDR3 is TGCGCCAGCAGCCAAGATTTAATTACCGGGACGGCTTCCTACGAGCAGTACTTC.

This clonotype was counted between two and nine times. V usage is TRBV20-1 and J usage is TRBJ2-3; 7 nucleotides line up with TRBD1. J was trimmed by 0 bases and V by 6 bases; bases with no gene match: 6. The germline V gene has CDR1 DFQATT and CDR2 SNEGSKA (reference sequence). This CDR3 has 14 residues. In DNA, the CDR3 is TGCAGTGCGACCAGGGGGTCTAGCACAGATACGCAGTATTTT. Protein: CSATRGSSTDTQYF.

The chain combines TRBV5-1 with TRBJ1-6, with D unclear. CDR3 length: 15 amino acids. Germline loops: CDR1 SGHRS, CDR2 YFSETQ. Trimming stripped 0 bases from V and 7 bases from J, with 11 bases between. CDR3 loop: CASSLERAANSPLHF. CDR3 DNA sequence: TGCGCCAGCAGCTTGGAGCGGGCGGCGAATTCACCCCTCCACTTT.

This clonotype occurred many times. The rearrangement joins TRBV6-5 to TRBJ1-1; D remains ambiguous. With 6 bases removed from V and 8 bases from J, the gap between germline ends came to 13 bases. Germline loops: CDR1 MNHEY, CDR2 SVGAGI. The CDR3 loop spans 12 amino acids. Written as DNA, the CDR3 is TGTGCCAGCAGGAACCCACGGCTCGAAGCTTTCTTT. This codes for CASRNPRLEAFF.